This is a list of T cell receptor beta chains from one sample in a study of cytomegalovirus exposure and HLA in healthy donors. Only in-frame clones appear in the TCRdb table, and some are missing; sequencing was by immunoSEQ multiplex PCR. The table has 270,000 or so clones, about nine tenths seen once. Sequencing was carried out using PBMCs. Every receptor here comes from a girl aged 2 to 10 in good health and CMV-seronegative. The CDR3 runs from the conserved cysteine through the conserved F or W. D genes are given only for firm matches. Size values are once, few and many counts, or a class for expanded clones, and some rows have none.

v_gene	abundance	j_gene	d_gene	CDR3nt	CDR3aa
TRBV27	.	TRBJ2-6	.	TGTGCCAGCAGTCCGAGAACCTCTGGGGCCAACGTCCTGACTTTC	CASSPRTSGANVLTF
TRBV7-9	.	TRBJ2-7	.	TGTGCCAGCAGCCGGCCTGTGGAGGGGAGGCAGCAGTACTTC	CASSRPVEGRQQYF
TRBV27	.	TRBJ2-7	TRBD1	TGTGCCAGCAGTACACCGGGACAGACGGACGAGCAGTACTTC	CASSTPGQTDEQYF
TRBV5-1	.	TRBJ2-2	.	TGCGCCAGCAGCTTGTTGGGGCTCACGAACACCGGGGAGCTGTTTTTT	CASSLLGLTNTGELFF
TRBV9	.	TRBJ2-7	TRBD1	TGTGCCAGCAGCGTAGTAACAGGGGATTTGCAGTACTTC	CASSVVTGDLQYF
TRBV30	.	TRBJ1-2	.	TGTGCCTGTCGGGCAGGGCATAACTATGGCTACACCTTC	CACRAGHNYGYTF
TRBV5-1	once	TRBJ2-1	TRBD2	TGCGCCAGCAGCATCGGGACTAGCGGGGGACACGAGCAGTTCTTC	CASSIGTSGGHEQFF
TRBV7-9	.	TRBJ2-5	TRBD1	TGTGCCAGCAGCTATCCTCCGGGACAGGGCCAAGAGACCCAGTACTTC	CASSYPPGQGQETQYF
TRBV5-1	.	TRBJ1-6	.	TGCGCCAGCAGGTGGGACACGCCGAATAATTCACCCCTCCACTTT	CASRWDTPNNSPLHF
TRBV2	.	TRBJ1-1	TRBD1	TGTGCCAGCAATCTGTCGGGACAGGGACCAGGGCGGCAATTGAACACTGAAGCTTTCTTT	CASNLSGQGPGRQLNTEAFF
TRBV19	.	TRBJ2-5	TRBD1	TGTGCCAGTAGCCTAACCCAGGGGGCCACAGAGACCCAGTACTTC	CASSLTQGATETQYF
TRBV11-2	.	TRBJ1-2	.	TGTGCCAGCAACGTATTTGAGGGCGACTATGGCTACACCTTC	CASNVFEGDYGYTF
TRBV18	.	TRBJ1-5	.	TGTGCCAGCTCACCAGGGGCAGGTCCGAGCAATCAGCCCCAGCATTTT	CASSPGAGPSNQPQHF
TRBV10-3	.	TRBJ1-5	.	TGTGCCATCAGTGATTGGACAGTACCCAATCAGCCCCAGCATTTT	CAISDWTVPNQPQHF
TRBV5-6	.	TRBJ2-6	TRBD2	TGTGCCAGCAGCTTGGCCGGGGAGGGCTTTGGGGCCAACGTCCTGACTTTC	CASSLAGEGFGANVLTF
TRBV9	.	TRBJ1-2	TRBD1	TGTGCCAGCAGCACCCCAGGGGGCCTGCCGAAGACCTTC	CASSTPGGLPKTF
TRBV7-6	.	TRBJ1-5	.	TGTGCCAGCAGCTTAGGGATGAACAGATTTAGCAATCAGCCCCAGCATTTT	CASSLGMNRFSNQPQHF
TRBV7-2	.	TRBJ1-1	.	TGTGCCAGCAGCTTAGGGGGCATAGCTTTCTTT	CASSLGGIAFF
TRBV28	once	TRBJ1-3	.	TGTGCCAGCTCCGAAAGCGCAGGGTTAGCTGGAAACACCATATATTTT	CASSESAGLAGNTIYF
TRBV9	few	TRBJ2-2	TRBD1	TGTGCCAGCAGCCTAGAACAGGGGGCGTTCACCGGGGAGCTGTTTTTT	CASSLEQGAFTGELFF
TRBV11-2	.	TRBJ2-5	TRBD1	TGTGCCAGCAGCTTAGTTGGGACAGGGCGCCAAGAGACCCAGTACTTC	CASSLVGTGRQETQYF
TRBV28	.	TRBJ1-2	.	TGTGCCAGCAGCTCAGTAGGGAGTGGCTACACCTTC	CASSSVGSGYTF
TRBV6-5	.	TRBJ2-1	.	TGTGCCAGCAGTTACTACCCCAACCTCGGCAATGAGCAGTTCTTC	CASSYYPNLGNEQFF
TRBV29-1	few	TRBJ1-2	.	TGCAGCGTGCCCGGTCTCCCGGCAAGGGGAAATCACTATGGCTACACCTTC	CSVPGLPARGNHYGYTF
TRBV25-1	.	TRBJ2-1	.	TGTGCCAGCAGTGACGACAGCAAATACTCCTACAATGAGCAGTTCTTC	CASSDDSKYSYNEQFF
TRBV5-1	.	TRBJ2-1	TRBD2	TGCGCCAGCAGCTTGGAAGGACTAGCCCCCAATGAGCAGTTCTTC	CASSLEGLAPNEQFF
TRBV4-1	once	TRBJ2-4	.	TGCGCCAGCAGCCAAGAGGAAGCGGGCATTCAGTACTTC	CASSQEEAGIQYF
TRBV30	.	TRBJ1-1	TRBD1	TGTGCCTGGAGTGTGCGGGTGGGACAGGGGGCCACTGAAGCTTTCTTT	CAWSVRVGQGATEAFF
TRBV10-3	.	TRBJ2-3	TRBD1	TGTGCCATCAGTGGGGACAGGGTAGATACGCAGTATTTT	CAISGDRVDTQYF
TRBV27	.	TRBJ1-1	.	TGTGCCAGCAGTTTATGGGCCTCAGGGTCTACTGAAGCTTTCTTT	CASSLWASGSTEAFF
TRBV7-8	.	TRBJ2-1	.	TGTGCCAGCAGCTTAGATCAAGAACCCAGTAACGGGAGAGATTACAATGAGCAGTTCTTC	CASSLDQEPSNGRDYNEQFF
TRBV7-6	.	TRBJ2-1	.	TGTGCCAGCAGCTTAGCGCCCGGGTTGGATGAGCAGTTCTTC	CASSLAPGLDEQFF
TRBV6-5	.	TRBJ2-7	TRBD1	TGTGCCAGCAGCAACGCCCACGGACAGGCGGTCGAGCAGTACTTC	CASSNAHGQAVEQYF
TRBV28	.	TRBJ2-1	TRBD2	TGTGCCAGCAGTTTACTCGGGGGGGTGGACTACAATGAGCAGTTCTTC	CASSLLGGVDYNEQFF
TRBV5-4	.	TRBJ1-3	.	TGTGCCAGCAGCTGGGGGGGGTCTGGAAACACCATATATTTT	CASSWGGSGNTIYF
TRBV6-5	once	TRBJ2-1	TRBD1	TGTGCCAGCAGTGTACAGGGGGCGATCGACAATGAGCAGTTCTTC	CASSVQGAIDNEQFF
TRBV28	.	TRBJ2-7	.	TGTGCCAGCAGCCTTGGACGGGACTACGAGCAGTACTTC	CASSLGRDYEQYF